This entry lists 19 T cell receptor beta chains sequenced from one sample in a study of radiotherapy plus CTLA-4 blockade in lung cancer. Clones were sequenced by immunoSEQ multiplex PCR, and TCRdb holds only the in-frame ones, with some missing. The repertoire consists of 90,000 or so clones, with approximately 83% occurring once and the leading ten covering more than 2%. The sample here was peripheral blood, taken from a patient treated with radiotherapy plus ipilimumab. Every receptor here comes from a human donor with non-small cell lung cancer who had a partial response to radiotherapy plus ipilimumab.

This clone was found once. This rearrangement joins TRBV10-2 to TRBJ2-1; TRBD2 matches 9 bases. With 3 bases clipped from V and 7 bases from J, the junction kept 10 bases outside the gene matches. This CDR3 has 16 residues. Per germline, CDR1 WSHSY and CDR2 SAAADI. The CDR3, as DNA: TGCGCCAGCAGTGAATCGTCTAGCGGGATAGGGAATGAGCAGTTCTTC. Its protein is CASSESSSGIGNEQFF.

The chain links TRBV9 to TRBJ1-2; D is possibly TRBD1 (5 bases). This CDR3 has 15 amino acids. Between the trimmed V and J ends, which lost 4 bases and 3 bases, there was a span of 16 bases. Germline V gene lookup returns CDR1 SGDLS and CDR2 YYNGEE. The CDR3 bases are TGTGCCAGCAGCCCACGACTCGGCAGGGACTATGGCTACACCTTC. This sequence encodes CASSPRLGRDYGYTF. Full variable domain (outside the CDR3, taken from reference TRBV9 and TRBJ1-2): DSGVTQTPKHLITATGQRVTLRCSPRSGDLSVYWYQQSLDQGLQFLIQYYNGEERAKGNILERFSAQQFPDLHSELNLSSLELGDSALYFCASSPRLGRDYGYTFGSGTRLTVV.

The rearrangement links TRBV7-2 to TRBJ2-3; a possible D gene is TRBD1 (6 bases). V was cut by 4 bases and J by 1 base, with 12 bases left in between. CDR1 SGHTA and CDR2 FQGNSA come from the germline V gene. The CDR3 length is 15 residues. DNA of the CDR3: TGTGCCAGCAGCTCCCAGGGGTCCCGCACAGATACGCAGTATTTT. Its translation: CASSSQGSRTDTQYF.

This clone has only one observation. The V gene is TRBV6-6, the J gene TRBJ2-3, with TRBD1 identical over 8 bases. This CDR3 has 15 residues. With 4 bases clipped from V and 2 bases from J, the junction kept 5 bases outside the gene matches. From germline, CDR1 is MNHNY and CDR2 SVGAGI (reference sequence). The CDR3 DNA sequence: TGTGCCAGCAGTTTTGGACAGGGTCCCACAGATACGCAGTATTTT. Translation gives CASSFGQGPTDTQYF.

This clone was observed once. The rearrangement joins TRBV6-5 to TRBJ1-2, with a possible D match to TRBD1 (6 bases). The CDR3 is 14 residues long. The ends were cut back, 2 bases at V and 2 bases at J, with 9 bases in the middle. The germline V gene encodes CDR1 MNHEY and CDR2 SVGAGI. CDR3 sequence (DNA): TGTGCCAGCAGTTACGGGCAGGGGAACTATGGCTACACCTTC. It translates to CASSYGQGNYGYTF.

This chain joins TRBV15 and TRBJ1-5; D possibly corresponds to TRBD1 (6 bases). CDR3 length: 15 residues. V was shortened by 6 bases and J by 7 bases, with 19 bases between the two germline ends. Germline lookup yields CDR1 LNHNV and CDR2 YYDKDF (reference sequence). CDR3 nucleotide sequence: TGTGCCACCAGTCCGAGGGGGGGAGTAGGGCAGCCCCAGCATTTT. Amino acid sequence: CATSPRGGVGQPQHF. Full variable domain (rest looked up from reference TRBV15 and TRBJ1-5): DAMVIQNPRYQVTQFGKPVTLSCSQTLNHNVMYWYQQKSSQAPKLLFHYYDKDFNNEADTPDNFQSRRPNTSFCFLDIRSPGLGDTAMYLCATSPRGGVGQPQHFGDGTRLSIL.

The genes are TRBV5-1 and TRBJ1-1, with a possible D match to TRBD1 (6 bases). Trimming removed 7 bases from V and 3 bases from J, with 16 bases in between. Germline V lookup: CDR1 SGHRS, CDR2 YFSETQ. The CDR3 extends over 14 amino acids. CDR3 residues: CASAGINRDTEAFF. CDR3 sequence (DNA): TGCGCCAGCGCAGGGATTAACAGGGACACTGAAGCTTTCTTT. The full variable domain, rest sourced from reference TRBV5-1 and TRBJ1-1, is KAGVTQTPRYLIKTRGQQVTLSCSPISGHRSVSWYQQTPGQGLQFLFEYFSETQRNKGNFPGRFSGRQFSNSRSEMNVSTLELGDSALYLCASAGINRDTEAFFGQGTRLTVV.

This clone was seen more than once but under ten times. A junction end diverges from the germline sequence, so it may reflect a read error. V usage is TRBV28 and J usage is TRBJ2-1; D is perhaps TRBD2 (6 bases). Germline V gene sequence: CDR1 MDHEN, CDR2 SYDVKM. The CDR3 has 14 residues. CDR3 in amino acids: CASSRKLEGTRGVF. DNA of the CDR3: TGTGCCAGCAGTCGGAAACTAGAAGGGACTCGAGGAGTCTTC.

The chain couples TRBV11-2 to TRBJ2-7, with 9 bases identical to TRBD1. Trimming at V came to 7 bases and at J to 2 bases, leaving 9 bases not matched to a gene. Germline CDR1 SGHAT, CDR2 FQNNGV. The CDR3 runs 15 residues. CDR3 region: CASTATGDRAYEQYV. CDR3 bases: TGTGCCAGCACCGCAACGGGGGACAGGGCCTACGAGCAGTACGTC.

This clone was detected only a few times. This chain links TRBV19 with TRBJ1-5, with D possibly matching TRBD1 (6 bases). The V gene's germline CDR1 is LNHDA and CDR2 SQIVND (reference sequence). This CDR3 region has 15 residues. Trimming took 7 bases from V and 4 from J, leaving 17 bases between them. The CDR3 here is CASKKGGQSNQPQHF. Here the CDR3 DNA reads TGTGCCAGTAAAAAAGGAGGACAGTCTAATCAGCCCCAGCATTTT.

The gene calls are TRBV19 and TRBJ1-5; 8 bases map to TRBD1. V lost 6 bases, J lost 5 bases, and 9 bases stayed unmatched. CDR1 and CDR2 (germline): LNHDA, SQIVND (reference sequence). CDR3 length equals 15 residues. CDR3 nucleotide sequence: TGTGCCAGTAGGGTAGGACAGGGACGGGATCAGCCCCAGCATTTT. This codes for CASRVGQGRDQPQHF.

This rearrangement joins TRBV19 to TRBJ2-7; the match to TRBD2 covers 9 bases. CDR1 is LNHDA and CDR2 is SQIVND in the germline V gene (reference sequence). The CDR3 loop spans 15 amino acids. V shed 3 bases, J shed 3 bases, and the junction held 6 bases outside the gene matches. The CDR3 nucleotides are TGTGCCAGTAGTATCCGGCGGGAGGGCCTCTACGAGCAGTACTTC. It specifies CASSIRREGLYEQYF.

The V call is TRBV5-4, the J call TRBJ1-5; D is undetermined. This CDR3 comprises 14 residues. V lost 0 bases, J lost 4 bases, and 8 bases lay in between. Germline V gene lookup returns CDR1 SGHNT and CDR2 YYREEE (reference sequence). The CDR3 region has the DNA TGTGCCAGCAGCTTGGGACGGGGAAATCAGCCCCAGCATTTT. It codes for CASSLGRGNQPQHF.

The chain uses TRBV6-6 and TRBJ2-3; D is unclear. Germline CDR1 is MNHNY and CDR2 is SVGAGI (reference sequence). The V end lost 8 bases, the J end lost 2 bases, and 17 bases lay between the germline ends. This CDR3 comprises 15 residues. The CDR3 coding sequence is TGTGCCAGCCGGGTCTGGGTCACCAACACAGATACGCAGTATTTT. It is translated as CASRVWVTNTDTQYF.

CDR3 bases: TGTGCCAGCAGTGTTTTTACAGGGGCTAGCTACGAGCAGTACTTC. This codes for CASSVFTGASYEQYF. This chain uses TRBV6-1 with TRBJ2-5; 7 bases line up with TRBD1. With the DNA end fitting TRBJ2-7 better, the J assignment may be wrong. Germline V CDR1 and CDR2: MNHNS, SASEGT. This CDR3 spans 15 amino acids.

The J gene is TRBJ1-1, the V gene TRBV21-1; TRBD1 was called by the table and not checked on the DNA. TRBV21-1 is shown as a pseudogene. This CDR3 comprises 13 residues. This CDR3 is CASSKTRNTEAFF. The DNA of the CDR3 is TGTGCCAGCAGCAAAACCAGGAACACTGAAGCTTTCTTT.

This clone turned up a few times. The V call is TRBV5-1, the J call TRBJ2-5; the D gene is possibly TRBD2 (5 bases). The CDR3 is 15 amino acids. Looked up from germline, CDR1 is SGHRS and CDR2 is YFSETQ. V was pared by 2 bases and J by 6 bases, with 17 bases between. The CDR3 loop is CASSFRSGSEKTQYF. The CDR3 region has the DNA TGCGCCAGCAGCTTTCGATCGGGATCAGAGAAGACCCAGTACTTC.

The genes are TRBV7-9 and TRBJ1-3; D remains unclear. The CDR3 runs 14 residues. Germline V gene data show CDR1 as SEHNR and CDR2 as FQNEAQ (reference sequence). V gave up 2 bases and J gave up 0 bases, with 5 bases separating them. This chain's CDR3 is CASSLLSSGNTIYF. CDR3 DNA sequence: TGTGCCAGCAGCTTACTCAGCTCTGGAAACACCATATATTTT.

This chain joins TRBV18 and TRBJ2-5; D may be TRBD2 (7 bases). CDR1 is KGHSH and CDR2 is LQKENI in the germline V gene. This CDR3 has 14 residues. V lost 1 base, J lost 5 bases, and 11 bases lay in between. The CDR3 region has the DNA TGTGCCAGCTCACCACGGGGGGGCCTTGAGACCCAGTACTTC. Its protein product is CASSPRGGLETQYF.